Listed below are T cell receptor beta chains from one sample, sequenced in a study of beta chain features in type 1 diabetes. Assay: immunoSEQ multiplex PCR; the TCRdb copy retains only in-frame clones and omits some. Of roughly 450,000 clones in the sample, 14% were seen once. The specimen sequenced was naive CD4+ T cells from blood. These receptors all come from a man aged 25 to 40 in good health. The CDR3 runs from the conserved cysteine through the conserved F or W. The order of the fields is V gene, J gene, clone size, D gene, CDR3 DNA, CDR3 protein. D genes are given only for firm matches. Where a row states a size, it is once, few, many or the class of an expanded clone; other rows omit it.

>TRBV7-9|TRBJ2-5|.|TRBD2
TGTGCCAGCAGCTCTGGGATTCCACTAGCGGGGGAAGAGACCCAGTACTTC
CASSSGIPLAGEETQYF
>TRBV7-6|TRBJ2-1|.|.
TGTGCCAGCAGCTCGGCCAGGGGAAATGAGCAGTTCTTC
CASSSARGNEQFF
>TRBV5-1|TRBJ2-1|few|TRBD2
TGCGCCAGCAGCCCGGGACTAGCTTACAATGAGCAGTTCTTC
CASSPGLAYNEQFF
>TRBV5-4|TRBJ2-1|few|.
TGTGCCAGCAGCTTGGCCCATAGTGACAATGAGCAGTTCTTC
CASSLAHSDNEQFF
>TRBV5-6|TRBJ2-2|few|.
TGTGCCAGCAGCTTAGTTGGGGGTAACACCGGGGAGCTGTTTTTT
CASSLVGGNTGELFF
>TRBV5-1|TRBJ2-4|.|.
TGCGCCAGCAGCTTGCGGCAAGCCAACATTCAGTACTTC
CASSLRQANIQYF
>TRBV19|TRBJ2-5|few|.
TGTGCCAGTAGTATAGATGTGTACCAAGAGACCCAGTACTTC
CASSIDVYQETQYF
>TRBV9|TRBJ2-3|.|.
TGTGCCAGCAGCGTAGGAAGTAGCACAGATACGCAGTATTTT
CASSVGSSTDTQYF
>TRBV27|TRBJ1-1|few|.
TGTGCCAGCAGTTACAGGACAGAGACGAGCGCTTTCTTT
CASSYRTETSAFF
>TRBV9|TRBJ2-3|.|TRBD2
TGTGCCAGCAGCCCCAGGACTAGCGGAGATACGCAGTATTTT
CASSPRTSGDTQYF
>TRBV7-3|TRBJ2-1|.|TRBD2
TGTGCCAGCAGCCCGACCGGGACTAGCCGATACAATGAGCAGTTCTTC
CASSPTGTSRYNEQFF
>TRBV5-1|TRBJ1-1|.|.
TGCGCCAGCAGCTTGAGTCCGGGGTCGTCTTTCTTT
CASSLSPGSSFF
>TRBV9|TRBJ2-3|few|.
TGTGCCAGCAGCGTAAGAGGGCTAGGAGATACGCAGTATTTT
CASSVRGLGDTQYF